The 16 T cell receptor beta chains below all came from one sample that was sequenced in a study of blood T cell repertoires in COVID-19. Repertoires were generated with immunoSEQ multiplex PCR, while TCRdb's copy carries only in-frame clones and drops some. This repertoire shows roughly 260,000 clones, 86% found once; its top ten account for around 10%. The material sequenced was peripheral blood. These receptors were collected from a man in his forties who had recovered from COVID-19.

The chain carries TRBV9 and TRBJ2-1; TRBD2 agrees at 11 bases. With V trimmed by 4 bases and J by 10 bases, 10 bases remained unmatched. The CDR3 runs 15 residues. CDR1 is SGDLS and CDR2 is YYNGEE in the germline V gene. The CDR3 DNA follows: TGTGCCAGCAGCTTTGGACTAGCGGGTAGGGAGGAGCAGTTCTTC. It codes for CASSFGLAGREEQFF.

The chain links TRBV11-2 to TRBJ2-3, with TRBD1 identical over 7 bases. Germline V lookup: CDR1 SGHAT, CDR2 FQNNGV. The CDR3 runs 18 residues. V was pared by 1 base and J by 7 bases, with 17 bases of the junction left unmatched. The CDR3 is CASSLVGRKGATANTQYF. The CDR3 DNA reads as TGTGCCAGCAGCTTAGTGGGAAGGAAGGGGGCGACCGCGAATACGCAGTATTTT.

As to this clone: Other nucleotide sequences from this sample produce the same CDR3. The chain links TRBV9 to TRBJ1-3; D is perhaps TRBD1 (5 bases). The CDR3 spans 14 residues. Per germline, CDR1 SGDLS and CDR2 YYNGEE. Trimming stripped 3 bases from V and 1 base from J, with 8 bases between. The CDR3 region is CASSGGTSGNTIYF. For the CDR3, the DNA is TGTGCCAGCAGCGGGGGCACTTCTGGAAACACCATATATTTT. Supplemented by reference TRBV9 and TRBJ1-3, the full variable domain reads DSGVTQTPKHLITATGQRVTLRCSPRSGDLSVYWYQQSLDQGLQFLIQYYNGEERAKGNILERFSAQQFPDLHSELNLSSLELGDSALYFCASSGGTSGNTIYFGEGSWLTVV.

CDR3 DNA sequence: TGTGCTCTAGAGACTAGCGGGACCGGCGGGTACGAGCAGTACTTC. Residues: CALETSGTGGYEQYF. This chain uses TRBV30 with TRBJ2-7; 11 positions agree with TRBD2. Looked up from germline, CDR1 is GTSNPN and CDR2 is SVGIG (reference sequence). The length of the CDR3 is 15 residues.

This clone showed up just a few times. The rearrangement joins TRBV5-4 to TRBJ1-2, with TRBD1 matching 9 bases. CDR1 SGHNT and CDR2 YYREEE come from the germline V gene (reference sequence). V dropped 1 base and J dropped 7; count of bases not matched to a gene: 8. This CDR3 is built from 15 residues. The CDR3 DNA follows: TGTGCCAGCAGCTTGCCCACAGGGGGCGTCGTTGGCTACACCTTC. Translated: CASSLPTGGVVGYTF. Complete variable domain (other parts from reference TRBV5-4 and TRBJ1-2): ETGVTQSPTHLIKTRGQQVTLRCSSQSGHNTVSWYQQALGQGPQFIFQYYREEENGRGNFPPRFSGLQFPNYSSELNVNALELDDSALYLCASSLPTGGVVGYTFGSGTRLTVV.

The chain has TRBV18 and TRBJ1-2; D is possibly TRBD1 (5 bases). The V end lost 0 bases, the J end lost 2 bases, and 7 bases lay between the germline ends. CDR1 KGHSH and CDR2 LQKENI come from the germline V gene. This CDR3 has 14 residues. The CDR3 sequence: CASSPPGVNYGYTF. The CDR3 DNA reads TGTGCCAGCTCACCACCAGGGGTGAACTATGGCTACACCTTC.

The rearrangement uses TRBV19 and TRBJ2-1; D gene uncertain. V lost 4 bases and J lost 9, with 7 bases in between. CDR1 is LNHDA and CDR2 is SQIVND in the germline V gene (reference sequence). The CDR3 contains 11 residues. The CDR3 nucleotides are TGTGCCAGTAGTACCTACGGTGAGCAGTTCTTC. Translated: CASSTYGEQFF.

This chain connects TRBV5-6 to TRBJ2-7; D may be TRBD2 (5 bases). Trimming removed 2 bases from V and 4 bases from J, with 16 bases in between. CDR3 length: 15 residues. Germline V gene data show CDR1 as SGHDT and CDR2 as YYEEEE. Written as DNA, the CDR3 is TGTGCCAGCAGCTTCTTAGCGACTAATTTTTACGAGCAGTACTTC. Protein sequence: CASSFLATNFYEQYF.

The CDR3 nucleotides read TGTGCCAGCAGTTTAGATGTTTGGGGGGGGGAGGATGAGCAGTTCTTC. Translation gives CASSLDVWGGEDEQFF. This rearrangement joins TRBV27 to TRBJ2-1, with 7 positions matching TRBD2. The V gene's germline CDR1 is MNHEY and CDR2 SMNVEV (reference sequence). The CDR3 consists of 16 residues. The V gene end was trimmed by 2 bases and the J gene end by 8 bases; junction bases not matched to a gene: 12.

This CDR3 reads CASTRGQGGYGKLFF. CDR3 nucleotide sequence: TGTGCCAGCACCCGGGGACAGGGAGGTTATGGGAAACTGTTTTTT. V usage is TRBV6-5 and J usage is TRBJ1-4, with TRBD1 matching 9 bases. CDR3 size: 15 residues. The V gene end was trimmed by 7 bases and the J gene end by 11 bases; junction bases not matched to a gene: 14. Germline assignment: CDR1 MNHEY and CDR2 SVGAGI.

This clone was found once. The rearrangement uses TRBV27 and TRBJ2-1; no reliable D call. Germline-derived CDR1 and CDR2 are MNHEY and SMNVEV (reference sequence). This CDR3 region has 14 residues. Deletions cut 4 bases from V and 4 bases from J, with 11 bases between. The CDR3 spells CASSYAGSYNEQFF. The CDR3 bases are TGTGCCAGCAGTTACGCCGGGTCTTACAATGAGCAGTTCTTC.

This clone turned up a few times. The chain uses TRBV30 and TRBJ1-4; 7 bases match TRBD1. CDR1 is GTSNPN and CDR2 is SVGIG in the germline V gene (reference sequence). V trimming: 1 base; J trimming: 3 bases; junction bases outside the gene matches: 2. The CDR3 is 14 amino acids. This CDR3 reads CAWSGTGSNEKLFF. CDR3 in DNA: TGTGCCTGGAGTGGGACAGGTTCTAATGAAAAACTGTTTTTT.

V usage is TRBV7-9 and J usage is TRBJ1-5; TRBD1 matches 8 bases. This CDR3 contains 14 residues. With V trimmed by 4 bases and J by 6 bases, 5 bases remained unmatched. The germline V gene has CDR1 SEHNR and CDR2 FQNEAQ (reference sequence). In DNA form, the CDR3 reads TGTGCCAGCAGCTCGACAGGGGAGGGTCAGCCCCAGCATTTT. It is translated as CASSSTGEGQPQHF.

V usage is TRBV7-9 and J usage is TRBJ2-4; 14 bases map to TRBD2. Germline CDR1 SEHNR, CDR2 FQNEAQ (reference sequence). The ends lost 5 bases at V and 11 bases at J; junction bases unmatched: 11. The CDR3 has 16 amino acids. The CDR3 is CASSQQPGLAGEVQYF. The CDR3 nucleotides are TGTGCCAGCAGCCAACAACCGGGACTAGCGGGAGAGGTTCAGTACTTC. The whole variable domain, remainder taken from reference TRBV7-9 and TRBJ2-4, is DTGVSQNPRHKITKRGQNVTFRCDPISEHNRLYWYRQTLGQGPEFLTYFQNEAQLEKSRLLSDRFSAERPKGSFSTLEIQRTEQGDSAMYLCASSQQPGLAGEVQYFGAGTRLSVL.

This rearrangement joins TRBV24-1 to TRBJ2-1; possible D gene TRBD2, 5 bases. The length of the CDR3 is 14 residues. Per germline, CDR1 KGHDR and CDR2 SFDVKD. The germline V and J ends were trimmed by 4 bases and 4 bases, with 10 bases remaining between them. CDR3: CATSDTSGYNEQFF. The CDR3 region has the DNA TGTGCCACCAGTGACACGTCGGGGTACAATGAGCAGTTCTTC.

The chain has TRBV9 and TRBJ1-5, with TRBD1 matching over 7 bases. V was pared by 3 bases and J by 6 bases, with 6 bases of the junction left unmatched. CDR1 and CDR2 (germline): SGDLS, YYNGEE. CDR3 length: 14 residues. CDR3 coding DNA: TGTGCCAGCAGCGGACAGGGAGTTTCTCAGCCCCAGCATTTT. Protein product: CASSGQGVSQPQHF.